This section outlines one T cell receptor (beta chain) sequence together with its context. The sample originates from a study of blood T cell repertoires in COVID-19. Study-level background: Italy, Spain and the United States were the sources of the convalescent and acute COVID-19 samples. The cDNA or gDNA used as material had been derived from T cells, B-cell-depleted T cells, or PBMCs.

In the authors' methods: For nucleated cells, counts were estimated from reference gene primer amplification. This table comes from immunoSEQ multiplex PCR, and its TCRdb copy is limited to in-frame clones, with some not included. The V and J calls and the clone size are those of that table, but D and trimming were determined from the DNA. The table lists about 170,000 clones, more than 65% of them singletons. Germline CDR1 is LNHDA and CDR2 is SQIVND (reference sequence). The CDR3 is 15 residues long. V lost 4 bases, J lost 0 bases, and 13 bases lay in between. The source material was peripheral blood. This clonotype was obtained from a man between 65 and 85 years old with active or convalescent COVID-19. V and J are TRBV19 and TRBJ2-7, with a weak D call TRBD1 (6 bases). The CDR3, as DNA: TGTGCCAGTAGTACGGACAGCCGAAGCTCCTACGAGCAGTACTTC. Protein sequence: CASSTDSRSSYEQYF.